The present T cell receptor beta chain was sequenced within a study of post-analysis software for immune sequencing data (dated by TCRdb to about 2015). General notes on the study: Recorded disease courses included relapsing-remitting, secondary progressive and progressive-relapsing multiple sclerosis, with some patients lacking subtype annotation. The multiple sclerosis patient repertoires were compared with 11 previously published healthy control repertoires from donors aged roughly 6 to 25 years. A subset of samples was prepared in parallel using single-end sample barcoding, then pooled and co-amplified after Illumina adapter ligation.

Library generation was performed with PCR. The run used an Illumina HiSeq 2500. Unique molecular identifiers were incorporated into TCR beta cDNA libraries to reduce PCR and sequencing biases. Every 1 to 10 million input T cells yielded around 500,000 cDNA molecules, meaning each molecule approximated one T cell. Patient libraries were prepared and sequenced with the same protocol used for the earlier healthy control dataset. Within a given batch, samples were prepared together, multiplexed and sequenced on the same HiSeq lane. On the authors' methods: MIGEC was used to process the raw barcoded reads, and molecular identifier groups with only a single read were discarded before consensus assembly and CDR3 extraction. VDJtools was used for post-analysis of the clonotype tables, with diversity normalized by down-sampling every dataset to the smallest sample size. Repertoire overlap clustering matched CDR3 amino acid but not nucleotide sequences to correct batch-related cross-sample contamination. The public reads were reanalyzed by TCRdb: fastp trimming at Q25, MiXCR alignment, in-frame beta chains only. For every CDR3 protein sequence, its rows merge into one entry that carries the most common genes and DNA. The V and J calls and clone size come from TCRdb's table, not from the authors' own analysis. The sample profile shows around 710,000 distinct CDR3 sequences; around 46% of them were found once. Clones ranked in the top ten supply 4.9% of the sample.

In the germline V gene, CDR1 corresponds to MGHRA and CDR2 to YSYEKL. The CDR3 starts with the cysteine, ends with the phenylalanine, and has 14 residues. The read is trimmed to its CDR3 DNA, 42 bases read in frame from base 1. V is cut by 2 bases and J by 0 bases, and the space between the germline ends is 8 bases. The research as a whole found: When samples were clustered directly using the F measure, samples prepared in the same batch co-clustered strongly, which prompted a batch-effect correction. Normalized Chao1 diversity was significantly lower in multiple sclerosis patients than controls, suggesting substantial peripheral T-cell clonal expansion. Significantly higher frequencies in patients than in controls were found for about 5 TRBV segments, including TRBV5-6, TRBV5-1 and TRBV20-1. The multiple sclerosis patient group was slightly younger than the control group.

Concerning this clonotype: Its antigen is currently not known. No much larger clone is present one base from it, and per-base qualities are unavailable.

TCR beta repertoires were profiled from peripheral blood of roughly twelve young patients with multiple sclerosis to demonstrate the VDJtools post-analysis software. The patients with multiple sclerosis were children and adolescents between roughly 6 and 17 years of age. The rearrangement combines TRBV4-1 with TRBJ2-7, with the identity of the D gene unclear. Sample: blood. This clonotype was sampled from a girl between 5 and 17 years old with multiple sclerosis. The CDR3 is CASSQQELSYEQYF. The sequenced DNA is TGCGCCAGCAGCCAACAGGAGCTCTCCTACGAGCAGTACTTC.